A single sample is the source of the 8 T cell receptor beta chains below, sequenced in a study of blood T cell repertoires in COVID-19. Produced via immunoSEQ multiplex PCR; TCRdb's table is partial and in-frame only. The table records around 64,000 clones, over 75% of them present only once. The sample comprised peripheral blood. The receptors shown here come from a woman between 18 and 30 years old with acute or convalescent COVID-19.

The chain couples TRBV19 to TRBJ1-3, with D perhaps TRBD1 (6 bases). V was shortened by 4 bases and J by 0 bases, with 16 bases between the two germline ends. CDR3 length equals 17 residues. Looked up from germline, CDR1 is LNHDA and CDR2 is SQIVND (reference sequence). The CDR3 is CASSTSRDRLSGNTIYF. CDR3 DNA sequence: TGTGCCAGTAGTACATCTAGAGACAGGCTCTCTGGAAACACCATATATTTT.

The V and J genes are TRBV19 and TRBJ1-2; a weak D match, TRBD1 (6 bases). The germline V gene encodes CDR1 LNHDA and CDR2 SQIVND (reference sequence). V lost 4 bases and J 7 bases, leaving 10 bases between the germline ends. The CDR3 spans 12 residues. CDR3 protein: CASSKGRGGYTF. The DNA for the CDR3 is TGTGCCAGTAGTAAGGGCAGGGGTGGCTACACCTTC.

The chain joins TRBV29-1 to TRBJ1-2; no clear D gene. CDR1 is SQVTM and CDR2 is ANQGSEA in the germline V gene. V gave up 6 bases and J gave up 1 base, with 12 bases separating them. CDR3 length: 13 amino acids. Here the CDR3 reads CSVAPGGNYGYTF. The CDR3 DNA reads TGCAGCGTGGCCCCGGGTGGTAACTATGGCTACACCTTC. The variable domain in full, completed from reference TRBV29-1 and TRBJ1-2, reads SAVISQKPSRDICQRGTSLTIQCQVDSQVTMMFWYRQQPGQSLTLIATANQGSEATYESGFVIDKFPISRPNLTFSTLTVSNMSPEDSSIYLCSVAPGGNYGYTFGSGTRLTVV.

CDR3: CASSYYEGNQPQHF. The CDR3 DNA reads as TGTGCCAGCAGTTACTACGAGGGCAATCAGCCCCAGCATTTT. The V call is TRBV6-2 or TRBV6-3, the J call TRBJ1-5; no reliable D call. The CDR3 runs to 14 residues. Germline loops: CDR1 MNHEY, CDR2 SVGEGT. V lost 1 base to trimming and J lost 2 bases, with 6 bases between them.

The CDR3, as DNA: TGTGCCACTTTTACAGGGCTAAGTGCCTACAATGAGCAGTTCTTC. Translating gives CATFTGLSAYNEQFF. The genes are TRBV5-5 and TRBJ2-1, with a tentative D call TRBD1 (6 bases). The germline V and J ends were trimmed by 9 bases and 2 bases, with 18 bases remaining between them. The CDR3 is 15 amino acids. The V gene's germline CDR1 is SGHKS and CDR2 YYEKEE (reference sequence).

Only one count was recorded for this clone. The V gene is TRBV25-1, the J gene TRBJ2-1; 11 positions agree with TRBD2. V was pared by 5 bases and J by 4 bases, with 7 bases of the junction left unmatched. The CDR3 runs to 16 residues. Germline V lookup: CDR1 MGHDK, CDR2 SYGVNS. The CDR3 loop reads CASSSDLAGGYNEQFF. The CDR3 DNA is TGTGCCAGCAGTTCCGATCTAGCGGGAGGTTACAATGAGCAGTTCTTC. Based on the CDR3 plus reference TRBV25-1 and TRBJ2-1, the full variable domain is EADIYQTPRYLVIGTGKKITLECSQTMGHDKMYWYQQDPGMELHLIHYSYGVNSTEKGDLSSESTVSRIRTEHFPLTLESARPSHTSQYLCASSSDLAGGYNEQFFGPGTRLTVL.

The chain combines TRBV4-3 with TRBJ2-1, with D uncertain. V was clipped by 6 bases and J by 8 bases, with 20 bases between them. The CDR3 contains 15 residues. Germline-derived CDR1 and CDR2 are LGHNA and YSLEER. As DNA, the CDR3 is TGCGCCAGCAGTACCATGGATAGAAACGGAGATGAGCAGTTCTTC. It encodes CASSTMDRNGDEQFF.

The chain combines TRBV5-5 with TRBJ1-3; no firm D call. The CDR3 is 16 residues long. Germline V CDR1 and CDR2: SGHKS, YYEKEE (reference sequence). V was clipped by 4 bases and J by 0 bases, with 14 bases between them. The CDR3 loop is CASSRWGGSSGNTIYF. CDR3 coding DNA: TGTGCCAGCAGCAGGTGGGGAGGGAGCTCTGGAAACACCATATATTTT. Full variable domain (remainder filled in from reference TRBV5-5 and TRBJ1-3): DAGVTQSPTHLIKTRGQQVTLRCSPISGHKSVSWYQQVLGQGPQFIFQYYEKEERGRGNFPDRFSARQFPNYSSELNVNALLLGDSALYLCASSRWGGSSGNTIYFGEGSWLTVV.